This TCR beta chain was sequenced in a study of CD8 T cells in ankylosing spondylitis. Study-level findings and limits: Several highly homologous variants made up a TCR beta motif, and this motif appeared characteristic of ankylosing spondylitis blood.

CDR3 length equals 13 residues. Germline V gene lookup returns CDR1 SGHTA and CDR2 FQGNSA. V lost 6 bases and J lost 2; bases outside the gene matches: 4. TCRdb re-called the 5' RACE reads with MiXCR, one entry per CDR3 protein. This sample has roughly 230,000 distinct CDR3 sequences; roughly 8.2% occur once, and the top ten carry about 5%. With respect to this clonotype: Its antigen is undetermined.

Sequences were obtained from blood, either unsorted or a sorted T cell fraction (not recorded which). The chain has TRBV7-2 and TRBJ2-7; 7 nucleotides match TRBD1. The clonotype was recovered from a female donor with ankylosing spondylitis or in good health (not recorded which). The CDR3 region has the DNA TGTGCCAGCAGGCCAGGGACAGCCTACGAGCAGTACTTC. Translated: CASRPGTAYEQYF.